This TCR beta chain came from a study of blood T cell repertoires in COVID-19. Individuals drawn from about 26 US areas were about 18 to 89 years old. Participants had their cohort set by participant-reported clinical history. Assay: immunoSEQ multiplex PCR; the TCRdb copy retains only in-frame clones and omits some. The sample has some 150,000 clones, roughly 84% seen once. In germline, CDR1 is SGHTA, CDR2 FQGTGA. V lost 2 bases and J 6 bases, leaving 11 bases between the germline ends. This CDR3 has 14 amino acids. The clonotype was recovered from a human donor with acute COVID-19. The donor label of this sample is uncertain. The sample taken for sequencing was PBMCs or T cells enriched from blood (not recorded which). The rearrangement joins TRBV7-3 to TRBJ2-1; no firm D call. The CDR3 DNA follows: TGTGCCAGCAGCTTATCAAGCGTCACCAATGAGCAGTTCTTC. It is translated as CASSLSSVTNEQFF.